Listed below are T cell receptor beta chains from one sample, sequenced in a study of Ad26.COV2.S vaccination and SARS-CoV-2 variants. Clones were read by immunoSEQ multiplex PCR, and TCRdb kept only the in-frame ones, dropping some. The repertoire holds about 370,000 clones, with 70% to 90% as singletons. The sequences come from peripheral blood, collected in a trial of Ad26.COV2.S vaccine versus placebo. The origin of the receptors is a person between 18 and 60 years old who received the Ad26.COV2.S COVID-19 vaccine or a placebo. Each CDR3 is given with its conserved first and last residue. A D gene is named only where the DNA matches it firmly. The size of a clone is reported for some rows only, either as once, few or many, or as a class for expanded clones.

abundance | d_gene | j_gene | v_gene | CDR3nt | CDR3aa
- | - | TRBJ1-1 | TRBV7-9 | TGTGCCAGCAGCTTAAAGGGCCCCATGAACACTGAAGCTTTCTTT | CASSLKGPMNTEAFF
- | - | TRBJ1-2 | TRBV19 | TGTGCCAGTACCCCCCGGACACCAAACTATGGCTACACCTTC | CASTPRTPNYGYTF
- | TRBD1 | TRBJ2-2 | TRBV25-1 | TGTGCCAGCAGTCCGGACAGGTTAACGATCGGGGAGCTGTTTTTT | CASSPDRLTIGELFF
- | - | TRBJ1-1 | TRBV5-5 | TGTGCCAGCAGCTTGGACTCTCTATACGGGTACACTGAAGCTTTCTTT | CASSLDSLYGYTEAFF
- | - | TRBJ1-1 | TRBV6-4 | TGTGCCAGCAGTGATGAGGGAGGTGATGAAGCTTTCTTT | CASSDEGGDEAFF
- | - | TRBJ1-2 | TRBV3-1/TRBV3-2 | TGTGCCAGCAGCGGGGTTCTAGACTATGGCTACACCTTC | CASSGVLDYGYTF
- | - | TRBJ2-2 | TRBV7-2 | TGTGCCAGCAGCTATACTAACACCGGGGAGCTGTTTTTT | CASSYTNTGELFF
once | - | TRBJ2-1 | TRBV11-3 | TGTGCCAGCAGCTTAGATTCGGTGATCTACAATGAGCAGTTCTTC | CASSLDSVIYNEQFF
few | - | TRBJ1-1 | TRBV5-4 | TGTGCCAGCAGCCGACAGAACACTGAAGCTTTCTTT | CASSRQNTEAFF
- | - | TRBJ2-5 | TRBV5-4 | TGTGCCAGCAGCTCCTTAGAGACCCAGTACTTC | CASSSLETQYF
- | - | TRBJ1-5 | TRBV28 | TGTGCCAGCACATGGGAGGATCAGCCCCAGCATTTT | CASTWEDQPQHF
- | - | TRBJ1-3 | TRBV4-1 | TGCGCCAGCAGCTACTCGACTCAATCCTCTGGAAACACCATATATTTT | CASSYSTQSSGNTIYF
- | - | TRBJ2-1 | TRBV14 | TGTGCCAGCAGCTCACGGCCACAGGGAAATGAGCAGTTCTTC | CASSSRPQGNEQFF
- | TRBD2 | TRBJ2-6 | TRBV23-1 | TGCGCCAGCAGACTAGCGGGGGGGCGTCCTACTGGGGCCAACGTCCTGACTTTC | CASRLAGGRPTGANVLTF
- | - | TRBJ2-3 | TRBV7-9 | TGTGCCAGCAGCTGGAGTCCCGATACGCAGTATTTT | CASSWSPDTQYF
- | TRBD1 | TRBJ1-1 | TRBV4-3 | TGCGCCAGCAGCCAACACCACAGGGGGTCTGAAGCTTTCTTT | CASSQHHRGSEAFF
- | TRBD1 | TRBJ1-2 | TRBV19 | TGTGCCAGTAGTATCCAGTCAGGGGGCGATGGCTACACCTTC | CASSIQSGGDGYTF
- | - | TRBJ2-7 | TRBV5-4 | TGTGCCAGCAGCATCGACGGTACCTACGAGCAGTACTTC | CASSIDGTYEQYF
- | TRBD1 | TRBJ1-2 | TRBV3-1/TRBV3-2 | TGTGCCAGCAGCCACCGGACAGGGAATGGCTACACCTTC | CASSHRTGNGYTF
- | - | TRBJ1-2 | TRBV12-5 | TGTGCTAGTGGTTTGTGGGGGGCTACAGGTGGCTACACCTTC | CASGLWGATGGYTF
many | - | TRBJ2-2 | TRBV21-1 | TGTGCCAGCAGCACACCGGGACTAGGGAATACGAACACCGGGGAGCTGTTTTTT | CASSTPGLGNTNTGELFF
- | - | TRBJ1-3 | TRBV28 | TGTGCCAGCAGTTTAGGGGGTCTGGGAAACACCATATATTTT | CASSLGGLGNTIYF
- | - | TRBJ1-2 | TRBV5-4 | TGTGCCAGCAGTCTCAGGCTTCGTGGCTATGGCTACACCTTC | CASSLRLRGYGYTF
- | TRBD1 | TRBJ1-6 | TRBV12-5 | TGTGCTAGTGGTTTGGTCGGACAGGGTAATTCACCCCTCCACTTT | CASGLVGQGNSPLHF
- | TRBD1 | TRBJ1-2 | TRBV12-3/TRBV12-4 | TGTGCCAGCAGGTTGGGACAGGGTCACGGCTACACCTTC | CASRLGQGHGYTF
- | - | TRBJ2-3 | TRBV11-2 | TGTGCCAGCAGACAATGGTCTAGCACAGATACGCAGTATTTT | CASRQWSSTDTQYF
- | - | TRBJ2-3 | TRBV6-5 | TGTGCCAGCATTCTCACCACAGATACGCAGTATTTT | CASILTTDTQYF
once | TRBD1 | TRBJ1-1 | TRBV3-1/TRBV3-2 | TGTGCCAGCAGGCCCGGGACAGGGATTACTGAAGCTTTCTTT | CASRPGTGITEAFF
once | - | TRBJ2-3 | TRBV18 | TGTGCCAGCTCATGGGGGCGGAATACGCAGTATTTT | CASSWGRNTQYF
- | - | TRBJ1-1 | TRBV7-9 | TGTGCCAGCAGCTTAGAGGGGCGGCCGTTGACTGAAGCTTTCTTT | CASSLEGRPLTEAFF
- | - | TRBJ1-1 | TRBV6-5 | TGTGCCAGCAGCGGGACCATCCTACGGACTGAAGCTTTCTTT | CASSGTILRTEAFF
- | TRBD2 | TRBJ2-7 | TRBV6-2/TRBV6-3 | TGTGCCAGCAGTAGCGGGACCGGACGAGGGGAGCAGTACTTC | CASSSGTGRGEQYF
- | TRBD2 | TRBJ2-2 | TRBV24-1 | TGTGCCACCAGTGCAGCGGGGTCGGCCGGGGAGCTGTTTTTT | CATSAAGSAGELFF
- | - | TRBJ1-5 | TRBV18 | TGTGCCAGCTCACAGGGACATAGCAATCAGCCCCAGCATTTT | CASSQGHSNQPQHF
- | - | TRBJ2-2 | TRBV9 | TGTGCCAGCAGCGTAGGGGAAATCGGGGAGCTGTTTTTT | CASSVGEIGELFF
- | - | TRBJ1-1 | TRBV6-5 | TGTGCCAGCAGTTACTCGGTTGGACAAGTGTACACTGAAGCTTTCTTT | CASSYSVGQVYTEAFF
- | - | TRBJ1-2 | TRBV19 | TGTGCCAGTAGTATAGAGGACGTTGGCTACACCTTC | CASSIEDVGYTF
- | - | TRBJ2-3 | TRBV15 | TGTGCCACCAGCAGAGATCCACAGGGCACAGATACGCAGTATTTT | CATSRDPQGTDTQYF
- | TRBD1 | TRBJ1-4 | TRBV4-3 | TGCGCCAGCAGCCAAGGGCGGGACAGGGCTGAAAAACTGTTTTTT | CASSQGRDRAEKLFF
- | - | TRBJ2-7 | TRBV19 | TGTGCCAGTAGTATCTTTTTACAGGGCACCTACGAGCAGTACTTC | CASSIFLQGTYEQYF
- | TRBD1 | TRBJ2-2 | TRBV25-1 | TGTGCCAGCAGTGAGGACAGGGCCCCTGGGGCCGGGGAGCTGTTTTTT | CASSEDRAPGAGELFF
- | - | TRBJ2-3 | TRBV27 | TGTGCCAGCAGCCAACAAGGGGGGTTGTTTAGCACAGATACGCAGTATTTT | CASSQQGGLFSTDTQYF
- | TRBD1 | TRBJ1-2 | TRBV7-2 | TGTGCCAGCAGCTTCAAGTTTGGGACAGGGGATGGCTACACCTTC | CASSFKFGTGDGYTF
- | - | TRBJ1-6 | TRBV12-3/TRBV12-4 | TGTGCCAGCAGTTTCGACGGGCAGGGTACCTTCCACTTT | CASSFDGQGTFHF